The next 11 T cell receptor beta chains were all read from a single sample in a study of shared clonotypes between healthy human individuals. The assay was immunoSEQ multiplex PCR, and TCRdb's table has in-frame clones only and misses some. The data show over 400,000 clones, around 95% seen once. The sequencing sample was made of naive CD4+ T cells sorted from blood. As for subset: CD45RA+ positively selected. The receptors derive from a woman in her twenties or thirties in good health.

V and J are TRBV7-9 and TRBJ2-2; D may match TRBD1 or TRBD2 (6 bases each). V lost 11 bases and J lost 3, with 16 bases in between. From germline, CDR1 is SEHNR and CDR2 FQNEAQ (reference sequence). This CDR3 spans 14 amino acids. CDR3 DNA sequence: TGTGCCTCCCTTGAGGGGGGAGACACCGGGGAGCTGTTTTTT. Translation: CASLEGGDTGELFF.

The chain combines TRBV19 with TRBJ1-1, with 10 bases aligning to TRBD1. From germline, CDR1 is LNHDA and CDR2 SQIVND (reference sequence). The CDR3 extends over 16 amino acids. J gave up 5 bases and V 6 bases, and 12 bases lay outside the gene matches. The CDR3 loop is CASRHRDRGFETEAFF. CDR3 nucleotide sequence: TGTGCCAGTAGGCACCGGGACAGGGGATTCGAGACTGAAGCTTTCTTT.

V and J are TRBV5-5 and TRBJ2-7; TRBD1 might be the D (6 bases). The germline V gene encodes CDR1 SGHKS and CDR2 YYEKEE (reference sequence). Trimming removed 4 bases from V and 2 bases from J, with 19 bases in between. CDR3 length: 16 residues. CDR3: CASSPTRQGNTYEQYF. In DNA form, the CDR3 reads TGTGCCAGCAGCCCCACCCGGCAGGGGAATACCTACGAGCAGTACTTC. The entire variable domain, with the rest obtained from reference TRBV5-5 and TRBJ2-7, is as follows: DAGVTQSPTHLIKTRGQQVTLRCSPISGHKSVSWYQQVLGQGPQFIFQYYEKEERGRGNFPDRFSARQFPNYSSELNVNALLLGDSALYLCASSPTRQGNTYEQYFGPGTRLTVT.

The chain couples TRBV5-4 to TRBJ2-1; D ambiguous. The CDR3 length is 16 residues. Germline CDR1 is SGHNT and CDR2 is YYREEE (reference sequence). V was clipped by 3 bases and J by 6 bases, with 19 bases between them. The CDR3 is CASSSGSLVSLNEQFF. The DNA for the CDR3 is TGTGCCAGCAGCTCAGGATCCCTGGTGTCCCTCAATGAGCAGTTCTTC.

The rearrangement uses TRBV7-9 and TRBJ1-2, with D unresolved. The CDR3 totals 14 residues. Trimming took off 5 bases at V and 10 bases at J, with 20 bases between the two ends. CDR1 is SEHNR, CDR2 FQNEAQ, per germline (reference sequence). CDR3 sequence reads: CASSPITDGGDYTF. In DNA, the CDR3 is TGTGCCAGCAGCCCGATAACTGATGGTGGAGACTACACCTTC.

V gene TRBV18 combines with J gene TRBJ1-3, with D possibly matching TRBD1 (5 bases). This CDR3 is 16 amino acids long. CDR1 and CDR2 (germline): KGHSH, LQKENI. The V end lost 6 bases, the J end lost 2 bases, and 17 bases lay between the germline ends. The CDR3: CASSPRHGATGNTIYF. CDR3 coding DNA: TGTGCCAGCTCCCCCCGGCATGGGGCCACTGGAAACACCATATATTTT.

This sequence joins TRBV9 and TRBJ2-7, with 9 bases fitting TRBD2. From germline, CDR1 is SGDLS and CDR2 YYNGEE. V shed 0 bases and J 1 base; nucleotides not matched to a gene: 11. This CDR3 region has 18 residues. The CDR3 nucleotides are TGTGCCAGCAGCGTAGCTCCCTTTGCGGGAGGGCGGTCCTACGAGCAGTACTTC. Residues: CASSVAPFAGGRSYEQYF.

CDR3 residues: CASSIQGAAYEQYF. The CDR3 region has the DNA TGTGCCAGTAGTATACAGGGGGCGGCGTACGAGCAGTACTTC. This sequence joins TRBV19 and TRBJ2-5; 8 nucleotides line up with TRBD1. The J call may be mistaken, given a closer DNA end match to TRBJ2-7. The CDR3 length is 14 residues. In germline, CDR1 is LNHDA, CDR2 SQIVND (reference sequence).

CDR3 loop: CASSFSSSYEQYF. The CDR3 DNA reads as TGCGCCAGCAGCTTCTCTAGCTCCTACGAGCAGTACTTC. V and J are TRBV5-1 and TRBJ2-7; D call uncertain. Germline-derived CDR1 and CDR2 are SGHRS and YFSETQ. CDR3 length equals 13 residues. V lost 2 bases, J lost 0 bases, and 6 bases lay in between.

A single count supports this clone. V and J are TRBV4-1 and TRBJ1-5; D not certain. Germline V lookup: CDR1 MGHRA, CDR2 YSYEKL. CDR3 length equals 14 residues. V was cut by 5 bases and J by 2 bases, with 10 bases left in between. Here the CDR3 DNA reads TGCGCCAGCAGCTTCGAAGGTGGCAATCAGCCCCAGCATTTT. Amino acid sequence: CASSFEGGNQPQHF.

The gene calls are TRBV28 and TRBJ2-5; D possibly corresponds to TRBD1 (6 bases). The germline V gene encodes CDR1 MDHEN and CDR2 SYDVKM. CDR3 size: 16 residues. V shed 2 bases and J shed 5 bases, with 18 bases lying between them. CDR3 nucleotides: TGTGCCAGCAGTTTAGGGTCCCAGGGGATGATGGAGACCCAGTACTTC. Its protein product is CASSLGSQGMMETQYF.